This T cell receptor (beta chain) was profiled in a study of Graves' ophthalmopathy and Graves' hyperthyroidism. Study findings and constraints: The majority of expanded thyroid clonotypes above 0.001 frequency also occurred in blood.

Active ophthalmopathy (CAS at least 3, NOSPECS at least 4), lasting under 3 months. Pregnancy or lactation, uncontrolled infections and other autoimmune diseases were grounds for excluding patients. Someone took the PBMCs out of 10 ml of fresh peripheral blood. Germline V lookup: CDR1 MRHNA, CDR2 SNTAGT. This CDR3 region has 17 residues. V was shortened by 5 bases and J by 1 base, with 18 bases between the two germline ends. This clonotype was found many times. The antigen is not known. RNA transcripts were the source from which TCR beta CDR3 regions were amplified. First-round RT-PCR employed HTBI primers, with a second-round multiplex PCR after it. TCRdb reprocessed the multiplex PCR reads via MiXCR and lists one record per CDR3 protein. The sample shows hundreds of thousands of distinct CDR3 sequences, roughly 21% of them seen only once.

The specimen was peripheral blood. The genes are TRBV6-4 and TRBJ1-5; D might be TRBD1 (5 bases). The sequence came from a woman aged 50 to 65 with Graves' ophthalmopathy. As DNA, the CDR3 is TGTGCCAGCAGTCCGAACCCAGGGAAATCGAGCAATCAGCCCCAGCATTTT. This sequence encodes CASSPNPGKSSNQPQHF.